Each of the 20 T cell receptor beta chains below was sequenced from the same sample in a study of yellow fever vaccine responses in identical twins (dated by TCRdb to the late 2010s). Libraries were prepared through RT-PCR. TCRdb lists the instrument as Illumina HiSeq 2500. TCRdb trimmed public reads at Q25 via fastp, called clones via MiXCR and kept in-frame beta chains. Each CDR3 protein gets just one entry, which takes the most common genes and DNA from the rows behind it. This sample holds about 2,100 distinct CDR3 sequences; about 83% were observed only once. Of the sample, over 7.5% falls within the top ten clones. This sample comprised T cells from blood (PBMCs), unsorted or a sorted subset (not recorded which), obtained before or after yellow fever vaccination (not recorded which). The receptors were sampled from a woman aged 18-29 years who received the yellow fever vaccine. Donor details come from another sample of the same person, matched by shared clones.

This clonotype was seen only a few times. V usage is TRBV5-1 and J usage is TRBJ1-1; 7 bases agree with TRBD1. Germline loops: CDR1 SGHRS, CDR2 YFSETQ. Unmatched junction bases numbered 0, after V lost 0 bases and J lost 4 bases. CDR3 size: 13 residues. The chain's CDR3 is CASSLDRGTEAFF. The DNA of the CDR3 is TGCGCCAGCAGCTTGGACAGGGGCACTGAAGCTTTCTTT.

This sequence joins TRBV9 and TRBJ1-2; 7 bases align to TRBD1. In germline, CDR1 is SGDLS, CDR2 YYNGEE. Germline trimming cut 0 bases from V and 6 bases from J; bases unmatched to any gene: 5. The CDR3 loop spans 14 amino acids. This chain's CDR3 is CASSVDRGIDGYTF. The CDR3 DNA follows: TGTGCCAGCAGCGTAGACAGGGGCATCGATGGCTACACCTTC.

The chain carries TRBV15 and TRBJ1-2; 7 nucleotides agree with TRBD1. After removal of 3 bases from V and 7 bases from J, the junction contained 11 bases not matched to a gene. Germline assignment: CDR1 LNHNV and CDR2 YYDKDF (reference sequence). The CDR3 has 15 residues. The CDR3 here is CATSSPRQGVRGYTF. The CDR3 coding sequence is TGTGCCACCAGCAGCCCGAGACAGGGAGTGCGTGGCTACACCTTC.

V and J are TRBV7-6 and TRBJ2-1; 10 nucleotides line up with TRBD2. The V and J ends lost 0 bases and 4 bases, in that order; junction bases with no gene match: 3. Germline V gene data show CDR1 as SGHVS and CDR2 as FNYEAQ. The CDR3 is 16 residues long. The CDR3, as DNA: TGTGCCAGCAGCTTAGCGTGGACTAGCGGATACAATGAGCAGTTCTTC. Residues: CASSLAWTSGYNEQFF.

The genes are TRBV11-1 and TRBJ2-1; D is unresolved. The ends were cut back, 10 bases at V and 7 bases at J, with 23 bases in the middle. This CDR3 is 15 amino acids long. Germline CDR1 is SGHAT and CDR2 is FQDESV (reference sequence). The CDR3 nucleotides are TGTGCCACCCAGGTTCACTCAGAAGGGATAAATGAGCAGTTCTTC. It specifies CATQVHSEGINEQFF.

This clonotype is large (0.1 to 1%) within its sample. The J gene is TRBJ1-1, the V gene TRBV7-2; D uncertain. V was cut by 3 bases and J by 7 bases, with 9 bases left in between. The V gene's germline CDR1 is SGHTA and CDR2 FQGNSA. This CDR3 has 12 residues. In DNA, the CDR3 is TGTGCCAGCAGCTTTTTGTCCAGTGAAGCTTTCTTT. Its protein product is CASSFLSSEAFF. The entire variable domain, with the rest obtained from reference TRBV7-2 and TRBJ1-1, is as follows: GAGVSQSPSNKVTEKGKDVELRCDPISGHTALYWYRQSLGQGLEFLIYFQGNSAPDKSGLPSDRFSAERTGGSVSTLTIQRTQQEDSAVYLCASSFLSSEAFFGQGTRLTVV.

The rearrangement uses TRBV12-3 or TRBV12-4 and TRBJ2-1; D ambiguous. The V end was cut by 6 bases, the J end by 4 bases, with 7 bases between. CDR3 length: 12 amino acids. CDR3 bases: TGTGCCAGCAGCGCTAATTACAATGAGCAGTTCTTC. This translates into CASSANYNEQFF.

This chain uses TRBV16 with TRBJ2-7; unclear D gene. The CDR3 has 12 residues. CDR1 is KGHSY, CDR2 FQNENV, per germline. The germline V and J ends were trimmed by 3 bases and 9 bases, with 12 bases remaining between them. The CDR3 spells CASSQSKVWQYV. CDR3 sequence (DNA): TGTGCCAGCAGCCAGTCCAAGGTGTGGCAGTACGTC.

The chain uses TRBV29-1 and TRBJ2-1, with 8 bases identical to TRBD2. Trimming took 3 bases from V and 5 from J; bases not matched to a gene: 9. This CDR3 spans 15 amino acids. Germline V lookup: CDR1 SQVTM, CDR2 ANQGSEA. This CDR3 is CSVDLAGGLDNEQFF. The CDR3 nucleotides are TGCAGCGTTGATTTGGCGGGGGGTCTTGACAATGAGCAGTTCTTC.

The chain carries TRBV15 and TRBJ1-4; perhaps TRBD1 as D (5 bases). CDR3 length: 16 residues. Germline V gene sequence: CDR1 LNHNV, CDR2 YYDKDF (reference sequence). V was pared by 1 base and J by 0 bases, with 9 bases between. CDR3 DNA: TGTGCCACCAGCAGAGGGACACTTTCAACTAATGAAAAACTGTTTTTT. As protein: CATSRGTLSTNEKLFF.

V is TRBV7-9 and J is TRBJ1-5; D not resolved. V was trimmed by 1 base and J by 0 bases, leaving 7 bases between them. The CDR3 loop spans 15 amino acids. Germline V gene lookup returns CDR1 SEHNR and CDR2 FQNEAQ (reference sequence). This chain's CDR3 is CASSLGEHSNQPQHF. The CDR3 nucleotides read TGTGCCAGCAGCTTAGGCGAACATAGCAATCAGCCCCAGCATTTT.

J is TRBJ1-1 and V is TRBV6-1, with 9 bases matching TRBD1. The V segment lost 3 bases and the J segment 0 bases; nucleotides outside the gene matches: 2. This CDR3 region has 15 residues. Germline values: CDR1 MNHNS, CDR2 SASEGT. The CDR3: CASSEDRGLNTEAFF. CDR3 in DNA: TGTGCCAGCAGTGAGGACAGGGGCCTGAACACTGAAGCTTTCTTT.

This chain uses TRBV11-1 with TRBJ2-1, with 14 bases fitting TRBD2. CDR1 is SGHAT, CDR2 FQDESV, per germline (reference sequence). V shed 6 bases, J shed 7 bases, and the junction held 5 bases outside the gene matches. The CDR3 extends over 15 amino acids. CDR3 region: CASRSGTSGRNEQFF. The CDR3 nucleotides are TGTGCCAGCAGATCCGGGACTAGCGGGAGAAATGAGCAGTTCTTC.

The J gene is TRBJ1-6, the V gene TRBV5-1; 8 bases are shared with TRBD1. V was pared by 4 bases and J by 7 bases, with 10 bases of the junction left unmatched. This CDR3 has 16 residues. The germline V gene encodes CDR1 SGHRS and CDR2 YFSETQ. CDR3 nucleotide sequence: TGCGCCAGCAGCGGACAGGGTGGGCCCCAAAATTCACCCCTCCACTTT. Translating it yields CASSGQGGPQNSPLHF.

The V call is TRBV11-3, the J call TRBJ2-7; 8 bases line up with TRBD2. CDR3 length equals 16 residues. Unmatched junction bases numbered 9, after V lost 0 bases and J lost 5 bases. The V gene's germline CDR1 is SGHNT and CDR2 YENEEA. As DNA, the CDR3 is TGTGCCAGCAGCTTAGATTGGACTAGCATTATCCACGAGCAGTACTTC. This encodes CASSLDWTSIIHEQYF.

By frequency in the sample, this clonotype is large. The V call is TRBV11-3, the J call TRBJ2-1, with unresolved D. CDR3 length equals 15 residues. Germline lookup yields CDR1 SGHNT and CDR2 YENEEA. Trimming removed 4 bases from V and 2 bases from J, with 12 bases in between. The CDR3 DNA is TGTGCCAGCAGCTCCTATGAATCCCCCTACAATGAGCAGTTCTTC. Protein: CASSSYESPYNEQFF. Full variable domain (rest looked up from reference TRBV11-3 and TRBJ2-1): EAGVVQSPRYKIIEKKQPVAFWCNPISGHNTLYWYLQNLGQGPELLIRYENEEAVDDSQLPKDRFSAERLKGVDSTLKIQPAELGDSAVYLCASSSYESPYNEQFFGPGTRLTVL.

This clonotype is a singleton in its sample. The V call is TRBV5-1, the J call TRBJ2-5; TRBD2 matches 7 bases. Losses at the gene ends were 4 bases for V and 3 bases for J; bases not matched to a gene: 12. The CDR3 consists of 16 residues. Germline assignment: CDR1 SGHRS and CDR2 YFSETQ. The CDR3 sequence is CASSGGDYSFEETQYF. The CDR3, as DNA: TGCGCCAGCAGCGGGGGGGACTACTCCTTTGAAGAGACCCAGTACTTC.

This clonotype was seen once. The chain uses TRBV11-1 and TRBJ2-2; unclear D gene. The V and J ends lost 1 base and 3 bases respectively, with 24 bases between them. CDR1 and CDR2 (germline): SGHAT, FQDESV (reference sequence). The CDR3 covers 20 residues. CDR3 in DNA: TGTGCCAGCAGCTTAGAGTTAAATACGGTCGAAACACGGGACACCGGGGAGCTGTTTTTT. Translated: CASSLELNTVETRDTGELFF.

The CDR3 loop is CASSAQGANEKLFF. The CDR3 DNA follows: TGTGCCAGCAGTGCCCAGGGAGCTAATGAAAAACTGTTTTTT. The V call is TRBV2, the J call TRBJ1-4, with D possibly TRBD1 on 5 matching bases. The V and J ends lost 4 bases and 3 bases respectively, with 9 bases between them. The CDR3 runs 14 residues. Germline-derived CDR1 and CDR2 are SNHLY and FYNNEI.

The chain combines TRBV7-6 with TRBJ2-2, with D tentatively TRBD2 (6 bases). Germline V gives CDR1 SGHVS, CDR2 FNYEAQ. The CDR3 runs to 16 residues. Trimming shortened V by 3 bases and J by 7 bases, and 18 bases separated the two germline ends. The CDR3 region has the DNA TGTGCCAGCAGCTTCGTGCCCGGGGGTCCAGACGGGGAGCTGTTTTTT. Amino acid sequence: CASSFVPGGPDGELFF.